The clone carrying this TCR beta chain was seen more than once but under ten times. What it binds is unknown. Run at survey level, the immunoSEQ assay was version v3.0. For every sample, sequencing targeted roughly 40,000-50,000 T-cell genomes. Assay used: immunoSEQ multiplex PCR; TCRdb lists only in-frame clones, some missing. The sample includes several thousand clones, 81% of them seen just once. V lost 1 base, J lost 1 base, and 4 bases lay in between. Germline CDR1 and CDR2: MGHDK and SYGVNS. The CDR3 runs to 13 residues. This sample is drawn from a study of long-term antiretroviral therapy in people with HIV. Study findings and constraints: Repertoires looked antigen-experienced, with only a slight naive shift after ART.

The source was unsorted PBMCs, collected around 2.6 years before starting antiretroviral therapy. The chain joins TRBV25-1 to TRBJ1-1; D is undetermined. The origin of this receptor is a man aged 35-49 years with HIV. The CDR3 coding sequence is TGTGCCAGCAGTGAATCTCCGAACACTGAAGCTTTCTTT. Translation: CASSESPNTEAFF.